A single TCR beta chain is shown here with its context. Clones were read by immunoSEQ multiplex PCR, and TCRdb kept only the in-frame ones, dropping some. The sample records fewer than 250,000 clones, roughly nine tenths being singletons. Participants were aged roughly 18 to 90 years, lived in about 26 US areas, and enrolled virtually. Per the germline V gene, CDR1 is KGHSH and CDR2 is LQKENI. J lost 7 bases, V lost 4 bases, and 4 bases had no gene match. This CDR3 has 14 residues. This record belongs to a study of blood T cell repertoires in COVID-19. The receptor was derived from a man aged 25 to 40 who had recovered from COVID-19. This chain connects TRBV18 to TRBJ1-4; TRBD1 matches at 9 bases. The specimen sequenced was PBMCs or T cells enriched from blood (not recorded which). The CDR3 region is CASSLGQGGEKLFF. CDR3 DNA sequence: TGTGCCAGCTCACTGGGACAGGGCGGTGAAAAACTGTTTTTT.